This record concerns one T cell receptor beta chain sequence. What it recognizes is unknown. The sample belongs to a study of vaccination effects on CD4 cells after COVID-19. Study information: After about 2 million PBMC were placed in each well, they were cultured with roughly 11 IU/ml IL-2 and about 10 ug/ml peptides.

When ten to eleven days of culture had elapsed, CD4+ T cells were isolated. Two-dose BNT162b2 or mRNA-1273 vaccination was given to participants. Days 3 and 7 saw half the medium replaced with IL-2 medium. Broader study findings: Late after vaccination, infection- and vaccine-induced clones showed marked clonal contraction.

Method: immunoSEQ multiplex PCR; TCRdb's copy keeps in-frame clones and lacks some. Seen here are fewer than 60,000 clones, approximately 80% observed once, and the top ten hold around 4%. The source of this sequence is a human donor who received a COVID-19 vaccine. Sequencing used CD4+ T cells from PBMCs cultured without peptide, obtained after COVID-19 vaccination.

The CDR3 is CASSLRGGTSEAETQYF. The CDR3 coding sequence is TGCGCCAGCAGCCTCCGAGGGGGGACTAGCGAGGCAGAGACCCAGTACTTC. The rearrangement joins TRBV4-1 to TRBJ2-5; 10 bases are a match to TRBD2. V dropped 4 bases and J dropped 4; count of bases not matched to a gene: 12. The CDR3 has 17 amino acids. Germline V CDR1 and CDR2: MGHRA, YSYEKL.